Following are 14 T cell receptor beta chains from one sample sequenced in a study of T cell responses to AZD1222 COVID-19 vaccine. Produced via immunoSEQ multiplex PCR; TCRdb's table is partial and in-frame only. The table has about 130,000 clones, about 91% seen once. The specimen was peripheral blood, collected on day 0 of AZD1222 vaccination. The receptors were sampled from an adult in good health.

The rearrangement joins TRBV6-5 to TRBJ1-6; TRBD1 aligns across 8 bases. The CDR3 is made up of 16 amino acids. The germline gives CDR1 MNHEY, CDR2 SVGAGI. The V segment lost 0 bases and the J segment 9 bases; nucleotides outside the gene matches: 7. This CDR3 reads CASSYSPAGGSSPLHF. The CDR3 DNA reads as TGTGCCAGCAGTTACTCGCCCGCAGGGGGCAGTTCACCCCTCCACTTT.

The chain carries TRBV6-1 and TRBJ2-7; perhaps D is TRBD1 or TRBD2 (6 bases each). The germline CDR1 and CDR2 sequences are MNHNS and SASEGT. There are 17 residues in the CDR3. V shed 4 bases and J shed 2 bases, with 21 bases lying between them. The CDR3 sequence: CASSVNGGYRETYEQYF. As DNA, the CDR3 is TGTGCCAGCAGTGTTAACGGGGGTTACAGGGAAACCTACGAGCAGTACTTC.

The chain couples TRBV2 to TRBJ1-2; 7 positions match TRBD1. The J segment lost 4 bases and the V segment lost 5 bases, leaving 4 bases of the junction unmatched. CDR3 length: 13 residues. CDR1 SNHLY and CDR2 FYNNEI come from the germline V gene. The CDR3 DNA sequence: TGTGCCAGCAGTCGGGACAGCAGCTATGGCTACACCTTC. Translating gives CASSRDSSYGYTF. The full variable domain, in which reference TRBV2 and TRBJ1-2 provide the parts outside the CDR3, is EPEVTQTPSHQVTQMGQEVILRCVPISNHLYFYWYRQILGQKVEFLVSFYNNEISEKSEIFDDQFSVERPDGSNFTLKIRSTKLEDSAMYFCASSRDSSYGYTFGSGTRLTVV.

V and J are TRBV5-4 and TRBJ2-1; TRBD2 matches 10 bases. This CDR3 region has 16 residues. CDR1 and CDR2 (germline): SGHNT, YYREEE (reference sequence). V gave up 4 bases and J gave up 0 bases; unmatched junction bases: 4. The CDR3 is CASSPSGSPSYNEQFF. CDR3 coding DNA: TGTGCCAGCAGCCCTAGCGGGAGCCCCTCCTACAATGAGCAGTTCTTC. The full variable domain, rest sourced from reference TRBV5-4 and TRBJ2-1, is ETGVTQSPTHLIKTRGQQVTLRCSSQSGHNTVSWYQQALGQGPQFIFQYYREEENGRGNFPPRFSGLQFPNYSSELNVNALELDDSALYLCASSPSGSPSYNEQFFGPGTRLTVL.

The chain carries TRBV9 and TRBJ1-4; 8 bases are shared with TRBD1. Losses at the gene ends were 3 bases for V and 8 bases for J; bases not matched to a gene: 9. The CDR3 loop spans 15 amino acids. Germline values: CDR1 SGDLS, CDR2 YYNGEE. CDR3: CASSAWTYRGEKLFF. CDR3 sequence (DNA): TGTGCCAGCAGCGCCTGGACCTACAGGGGGGAAAAACTGTTTTTT. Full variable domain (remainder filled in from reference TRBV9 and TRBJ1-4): DSGVTQTPKHLITATGQRVTLRCSPRSGDLSVYWYQQSLDQGLQFLIQYYNGEERAKGNILERFSAQQFPDLHSELNLSSLELGDSALYFCASSAWTYRGEKLFFGSGTQLSVL.

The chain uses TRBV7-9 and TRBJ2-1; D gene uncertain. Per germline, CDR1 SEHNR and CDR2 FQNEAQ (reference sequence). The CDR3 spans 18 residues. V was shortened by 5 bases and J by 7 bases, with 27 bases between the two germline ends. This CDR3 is CASSPRTLGLGRKNEQFF. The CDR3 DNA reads TGTGCCAGCAGCCCACGGACCTTAGGGCTGGGTAGAAAGAATGAGCAGTTCTTC.

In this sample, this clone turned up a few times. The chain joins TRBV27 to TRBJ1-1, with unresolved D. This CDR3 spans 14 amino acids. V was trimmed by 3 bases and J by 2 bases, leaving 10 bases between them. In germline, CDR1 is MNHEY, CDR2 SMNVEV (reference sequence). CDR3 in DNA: TGTGCCAGCAGTTTGGGCAGCGGAAACACTGAAGCTTTCTTT. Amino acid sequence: CASSLGSGNTEAFF.

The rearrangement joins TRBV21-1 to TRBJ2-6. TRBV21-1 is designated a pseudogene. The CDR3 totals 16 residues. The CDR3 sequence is CASIRPEDNWANVLTF. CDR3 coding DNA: TGTGCCAGCATACGCCCGGAGGACAACTGGGCCAACGTCCTGACTTTC.

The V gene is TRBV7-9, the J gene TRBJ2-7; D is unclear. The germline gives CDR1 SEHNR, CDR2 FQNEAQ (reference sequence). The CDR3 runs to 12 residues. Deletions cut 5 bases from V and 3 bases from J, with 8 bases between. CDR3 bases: TGTGCCAGCAGCCCGAGCGACTACGAGCAGTACTTC. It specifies CASSPSDYEQYF. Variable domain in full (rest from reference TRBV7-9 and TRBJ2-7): DTGVSQNPRHKITKRGQNVTFRCDPISEHNRLYWYRQTLGQGPEFLTYFQNEAQLEKSRLLSDRFSAERPKGSFSTLEIQRTEQGDSAMYLCASSPSDYEQYFGPGTRLTVT.

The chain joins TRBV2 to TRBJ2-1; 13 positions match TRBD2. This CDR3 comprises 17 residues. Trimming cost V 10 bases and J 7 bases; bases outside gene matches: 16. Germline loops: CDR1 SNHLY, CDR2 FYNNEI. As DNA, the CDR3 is TGTGCCACTCCCGGGACTAGCGGGGCGGTTTGGGAAAATGAGCAGTTCTTC. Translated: CATPGTSGAVWENEQFF.

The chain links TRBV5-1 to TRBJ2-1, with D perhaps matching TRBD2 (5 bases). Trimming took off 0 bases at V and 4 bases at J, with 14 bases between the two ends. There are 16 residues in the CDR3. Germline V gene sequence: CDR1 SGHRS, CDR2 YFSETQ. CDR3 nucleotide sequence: TGCGCCAGCAGCTTGGGATCGGGATCGGGTTACAATGAGCAGTTCTTC. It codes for CASSLGSGSGYNEQFF.

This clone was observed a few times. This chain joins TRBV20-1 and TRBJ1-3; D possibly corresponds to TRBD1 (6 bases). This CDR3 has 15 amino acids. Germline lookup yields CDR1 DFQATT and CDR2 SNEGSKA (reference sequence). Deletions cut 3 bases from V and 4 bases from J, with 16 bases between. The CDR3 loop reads CSASPAGGAGNTIYF. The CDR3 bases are TGCAGTGCTAGTCCGGCGGGGGGCGCGGGAAACACCATATATTTT.

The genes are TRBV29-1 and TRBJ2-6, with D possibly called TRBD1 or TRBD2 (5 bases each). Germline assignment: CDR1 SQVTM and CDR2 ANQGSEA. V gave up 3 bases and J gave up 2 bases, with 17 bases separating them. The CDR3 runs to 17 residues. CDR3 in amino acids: CSVDGDERWPGANVLTF. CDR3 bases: TGCAGCGTTGATGGGGACGAGAGGTGGCCTGGGGCCAACGTCCTGACTTTC.

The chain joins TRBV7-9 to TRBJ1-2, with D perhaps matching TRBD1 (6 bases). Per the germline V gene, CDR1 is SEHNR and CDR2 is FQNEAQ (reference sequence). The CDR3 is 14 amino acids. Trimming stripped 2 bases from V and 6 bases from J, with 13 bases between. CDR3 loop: CASSLLGGKDGYTF. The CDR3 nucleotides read TGTGCCAGCAGCTTATTAGGGGGGAAGGATGGCTACACCTTC. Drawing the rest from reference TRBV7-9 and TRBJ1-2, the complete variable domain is DTGVSQNPRHKITKRGQNVTFRCDPISEHNRLYWYRQTLGQGPEFLTYFQNEAQLEKSRLLSDRFSAERPKGSFSTLEIQRTEQGDSAMYLCASSLLGGKDGYTFGSGTRLTVV.